What follows are 22 T cell receptor beta chains derived from one specimen sequenced in a study of blood T cell repertoires in COVID-19. Sequencing was performed with immunoSEQ multiplex PCR; in TCRdb, only in-frame clones are kept and a portion is missing. The profile shows roughly 350,000 clones, roughly 89% of them singletons. The source material was peripheral blood. All receptors derive from a woman in her late teens or twenties who had recovered from COVID-19.

The chain has TRBV12-3 or TRBV12-4 and TRBJ1-2, with D perhaps matching TRBD1 (6 bases). CDR3 length: 13 residues. V shed 1 base and J shed 8 bases, with 11 bases lying between them. DNA for the CDR3: TGTGCCAGCAGTTTAGTAAGGGGGGGAGGCTACACCTTC. It translates to CASSLVRGGGYTF.

The gene calls are TRBV28 and TRBJ2-7; the D gene is possibly TRBD1 (6 bases). The CDR3 runs to 14 residues. Germline V gene sequence: CDR1 MDHEN, CDR2 SYDVKM. V was clipped by 6 bases and J by 4 bases, with 16 bases between them. The CDR3 is CASSLPGHQYEQYV. As DNA, the CDR3 is TGTGCCAGCAGCCTACCGGGACACCAATACGAGCAGTACGTC.

The chain joins TRBV9 to TRBJ2-3; 8 positions match TRBD1. This CDR3 has 13 amino acids. CDR1 is SGDLS, CDR2 YYNGEE, per germline. J gave up 6 bases and V 0 bases, and 0 bases lay outside the gene matches. The CDR3 coding sequence is TGTGCCAGCAGCGTAGGGACAGGGGATACGCAGTATTTT. Amino acid sequence: CASSVGTGDTQYF.

This rearrangement joins TRBV6-5 to TRBJ2-2; D unresolved. The germline gives CDR1 MNHEY, CDR2 SVGAGI. The CDR3 loop spans 13 amino acids. Between the trimmed V and J ends, which lost 7 bases and 6 bases, there was a span of 12 bases. The CDR3 DNA reads as TGTGCCAGCACCCCGCGAGAGTCCGGGGAGCTGTTTTTT. Encoded protein: CASTPRESGELFF.

The chain joins TRBV6-5 to TRBJ2-2; 9 bases line up with TRBD1. V shed 4 bases, J shed 5 bases, and the junction held 5 bases outside the gene matches. Germline V CDR1 and CDR2: MNHEY, SVGAGI. The CDR3 loop spans 15 amino acids. CDR3 loop: CASSSGTGPTGELFF. The CDR3 DNA reads TGTGCCAGCAGTTCCGGGACAGGGCCTACCGGGGAGCTGTTTTTT.

The V call is TRBV27, the J call TRBJ1-1; maybe TRBD1 (5 bases). V shed 4 bases and J shed 10 bases, with 16 bases lying between them. Germline lookup yields CDR1 MNHEY and CDR2 SMNVEV (reference sequence). The CDR3 extends over 13 amino acids. CDR3 residues: CASSWGGSGSAFF. DNA of the CDR3: TGTGCCAGCAGTTGGGGGGGGAGCGGCTCAGCTTTCTTT.

The rearrangement uses TRBV10-3 and TRBJ2-2; a possible D gene is TRBD2 (5 bases). Germline V gene sequence: CDR1 ENHRY, CDR2 SYGVKD. Trimming left V 0 bases short and J 5 bases short, with 10 bases between. The CDR3 contains 15 residues. CDR3 residues: CAISESVALTGELFF. The DNA for the CDR3 is TGTGCCATCAGTGAGTCTGTAGCGCTGACCGGGGAGCTGTTTTTT.

The CDR3 spells CASSLEVRSRNYGYTF. The CDR3 DNA follows: TGTGCCAGCTCCCTAGAAGTCCGCAGCCGCAACTATGGCTACACCTTC. The chain is built from TRBV18 and TRBJ1-2; the D is unclear. Trimming removed 6 bases from V and 2 bases from J, with 19 bases in between. The CDR3 is 16 residues long. Germline assignment: CDR1 KGHSH and CDR2 LQKENI.

This clone was counted once. The chain combines TRBV7-9 with TRBJ1-3; 8 bases fit TRBD1. CDR3 length equals 16 residues. Trimming removed 4 bases from V and 4 bases from J; junction bases left unmatched: 9. Germline-derived CDR1 and CDR2 are SEHNR and FQNEAQ (reference sequence). DNA of the CDR3: TGTGCCAGCAGCTCCTCGGACAGGGTACGGGGAAACACCATATATTTT. It yields the protein CASSSSDRVRGNTIYF.

This chain uses TRBV29-1 with TRBJ1-2, with 10 bases fitting TRBD1. Per the germline V gene, CDR1 is SQVTM and CDR2 is ANQGSEA. The trim removed 4 bases at V and 3 bases at J, leaving 2 bases unmatched. The CDR3 extends over 13 amino acids. CDR3 bases: TGCAGCGTTGCAGGGACAGGGGACTATGGCTACACCTTC. Its protein is CSVAGTGDYGYTF.

The J gene is TRBJ1-1, the V gene TRBV5-6; no clear D gene. The germline V gene encodes CDR1 SGHDT and CDR2 YYEEEE. V shed 4 bases and J shed 6 bases, with 19 bases lying between them. The CDR3 has 15 amino acids. The CDR3 loop is CASSPYMRIVAEAFF. The CDR3 DNA follows: TGTGCCAGCAGCCCATATATGAGAATAGTAGCTGAAGCTTTCTTT.

The chain carries TRBV14 and TRBJ1-5; tentatively, D is TRBD1 (6 bases). Trimming cost V 5 bases and J 0 bases, with 14 bases left between them. The CDR3 is made up of 16 amino acids. Per germline, CDR1 SGHDN and CDR2 FVKESK. The CDR3 protein is CASSEPGAPSNQPQHF. CDR3 in DNA: TGTGCCAGCAGCGAGCCAGGGGCCCCTAGCAATCAGCCCCAGCATTTT. Full variable domain (outside the CDR3, taken from reference TRBV14 and TRBJ1-5): EAGVTQFPSHSVIEKGQTVTLRCDPISGHDNLYWYRRVMGKEIKFLLHFVKESKQDESGMPNNRFLAERTGGTYSTLKVQPAELEDSGVYFCASSEPGAPSNQPQHFGDGTRLSIL.

The V call is TRBV5-6, the J call TRBJ2-1, with D perhaps TRBD1 (5 bases). CDR3 length: 16 residues. Trimming removed 0 bases at V and 2 bases at J, with 12 bases between. The V gene's germline CDR1 is SGHDT and CDR2 YYEEEE. The CDR3 loop reads CASSLVGVDPYNEQFF. DNA for the CDR3: TGTGCCAGCAGCTTGGTAGGGGTGGACCCCTACAATGAGCAGTTCTTC.

This chain links TRBV6-2 or TRBV6-3 with TRBJ2-7; unclear D gene. The V gene lost 0 bases and the J gene lost 2 bases, with 14 bases spanning the gap. The CDR3 runs to 16 residues. Looked up from germline, CDR1 is MNHEY and CDR2 is SVGEGT. CDR3 coding DNA: TGTGCCAGCAGTTACTCAACGGGTTCCCATACCTACGAGCAGTACGTC. Translation: CASSYSTGSHTYEQYV.

This chain joins TRBV5-6 and TRBJ1-1; D is ambiguous. V was trimmed by 2 bases and J by 0 bases, leaving 8 bases between them. Germline loops: CDR1 SGHDT, CDR2 YYEEEE. This CDR3 is built from 14 residues. As DNA, the CDR3 is TGTGCCAGCAGCTTAAATTTAATGAACACTGAAGCTTTCTTT. It encodes CASSLNLMNTEAFF.

V and J are TRBV18 and TRBJ2-3; possibly TRBD1 for D (5 bases). Germline V gives CDR1 KGHSH, CDR2 LQKENI. Deletions cut 3 bases from V and 0 bases from J, with 16 bases between. The CDR3 loop spans 17 amino acids. Written as DNA, the CDR3 is TGTGCCAGCTCACCGGGGCTGAGGTCGCAGAGCACAGATACGCAGTATTTT. Translation gives CASSPGLRSQSTDTQYF.

The chain couples TRBV11-3 to TRBJ2-1, with a tentative D call TRBD2 (7 bases). Trimming cost V 8 bases and J 8 bases, with 25 bases left between them. CDR1 and CDR2 from the germline V gene are SGHNT and YENEEA. The CDR3 totals 16 residues. Written as DNA, the CDR3 is TGTGCCAGCGCCGGGGTAGGGGGGGCCCTACTGGATGAGCAGTTCTTC. Amino acids: CASAGVGGALLDEQFF. The variable domain in full, completed from reference TRBV11-3 and TRBJ2-1, reads EAGVVQSPRYKIIEKKQPVAFWCNPISGHNTLYWYLQNLGQGPELLIRYENEEAVDDSQLPKDRFSAERLKGVDSTLKIQPAELGDSAVYLCASAGVGGALLDEQFFGPGTRLTVL.

V gene TRBV5-1 combines with J gene TRBJ2-1; no firm D call. The V gene's germline CDR1 is SGHRS and CDR2 YFSETQ. The CDR3 runs to 13 residues. The ends were cut back, 4 bases at V and 6 bases at J, with 11 bases in the middle. CDR3 protein: CASSELLGNEQFF. Here the CDR3 DNA reads TGCGCCAGCAGCGAACTTCTAGGCAATGAGCAGTTCTTC.

This chain uses TRBV19 with TRBJ2-3, with TRBD2 matching 10 bases. This CDR3 comprises 17 residues. V was clipped by 6 bases and J by 6 bases; unmatched bases: 15. Germline V CDR1 and CDR2: LNHDA, SQIVND (reference sequence). The CDR3 nucleotides read TGTGCCAGTAGCGGGGCGGCTAGCGGGAGCATTTGGGATACGCAGTATTTT. Translation: CASSGAASGSIWDTQYF.

The chain carries TRBV4-3 and TRBJ1-1; tentatively, D is TRBD1 (6 bases). The CDR3 is made up of 14 amino acids. Germline CDR1 and CDR2: LGHNA and YSLEER. V lost 0 bases, J lost 7 bases, and 12 bases lay in between. The CDR3 region is CASSQDTPTGEAFF. DNA for the CDR3: TGCGCCAGCAGCCAAGACACCCCGACAGGTGAAGCTTTCTTT.

V is TRBV5-1 and J is TRBJ1-1, with a tentative D call TRBD1 (6 bases). The CDR3 spans 15 residues. The V and J ends lost 4 bases and 3 bases respectively, with 16 bases between them. Germline-derived CDR1 and CDR2 are SGHRS and YFSETQ. CDR3: CASSPSTGGDTEAFF. The CDR3 DNA reads TGCGCCAGCAGCCCATCGACAGGCGGCGACACTGAAGCTTTCTTT.

The chain carries TRBV13 and TRBJ2-3; tentatively, D is TRBD2 (5 bases). CDR1 PRHDT and CDR2 FYEKMQ come from the germline V gene (reference sequence). The germline V and J ends were trimmed by 3 bases and 3 bases, with 16 bases remaining between them. CDR3 length: 16 residues. The CDR3 loop is CASSLRTGIRTDTQYF. CDR3 bases: TGTGCCAGCAGCTTGCGGACTGGTATCAGGACAGATACGCAGTATTTT.